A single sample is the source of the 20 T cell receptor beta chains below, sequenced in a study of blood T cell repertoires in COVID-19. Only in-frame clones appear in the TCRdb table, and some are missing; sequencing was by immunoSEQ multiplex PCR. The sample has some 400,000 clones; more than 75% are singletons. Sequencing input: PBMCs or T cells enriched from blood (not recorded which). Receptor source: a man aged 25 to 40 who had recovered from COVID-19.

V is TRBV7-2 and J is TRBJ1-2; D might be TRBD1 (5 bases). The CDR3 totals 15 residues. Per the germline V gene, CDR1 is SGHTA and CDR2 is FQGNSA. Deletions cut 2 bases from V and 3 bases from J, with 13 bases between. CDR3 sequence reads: CASSLTDGAHYGYTF. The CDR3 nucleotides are TGTGCCAGCAGCTTAACCGATGGGGCGCACTATGGCTACACCTTC.

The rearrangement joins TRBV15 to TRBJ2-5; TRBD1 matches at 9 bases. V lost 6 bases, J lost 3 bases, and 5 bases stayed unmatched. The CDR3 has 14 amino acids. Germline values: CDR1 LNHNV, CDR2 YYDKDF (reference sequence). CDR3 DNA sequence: TGTGCCACCAGGGACAGGGGTAAGGAAGAGACCCAGTACTTC. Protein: CATRDRGKEETQYF. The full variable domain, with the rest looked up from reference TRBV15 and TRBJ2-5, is DAMVIQNPRYQVTQFGKPVTLSCSQTLNHNVMYWYQQKSSQAPKLLFHYYDKDFNNEADTPDNFQSRRPNTSFCFLDIRSPGLGDTAMYLCATRDRGKEETQYFGPGTRLLVL.

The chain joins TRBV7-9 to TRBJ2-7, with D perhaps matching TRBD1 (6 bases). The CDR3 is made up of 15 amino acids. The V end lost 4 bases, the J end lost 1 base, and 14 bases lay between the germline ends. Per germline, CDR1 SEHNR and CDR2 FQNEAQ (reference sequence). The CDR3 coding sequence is TGTGCCAGCAGCTCTAGAGGGACAACTTCCTACGAGCAGTACTTC. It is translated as CASSSRGTTSYEQYF.

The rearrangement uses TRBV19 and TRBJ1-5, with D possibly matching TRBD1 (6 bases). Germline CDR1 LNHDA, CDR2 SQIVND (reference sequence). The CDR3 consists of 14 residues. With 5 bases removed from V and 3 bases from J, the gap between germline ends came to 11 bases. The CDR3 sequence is CASSPTGTNQPQHF. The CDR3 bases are TGTGCCAGTAGTCCCACAGGGACCAATCAGCCCCAGCATTTT.

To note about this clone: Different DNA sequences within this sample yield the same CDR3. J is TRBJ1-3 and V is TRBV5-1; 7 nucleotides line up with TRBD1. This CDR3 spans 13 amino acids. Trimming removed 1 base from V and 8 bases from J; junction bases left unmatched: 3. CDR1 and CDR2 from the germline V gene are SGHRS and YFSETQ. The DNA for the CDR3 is TGCGCCAGCAGCTTGAGACAGGGAGACACCATATATTTT. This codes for CASSLRQGDTIYF. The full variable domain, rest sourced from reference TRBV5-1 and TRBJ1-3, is KAGVTQTPRYLIKTRGQQVTLSCSPISGHRSVSWYQQTPGQGLQFLFEYFSETQRNKGNFPGRFSGRQFSNSRSEMNVSTLELGDSALYLCASSLRQGDTIYFGEGSWLTVV.

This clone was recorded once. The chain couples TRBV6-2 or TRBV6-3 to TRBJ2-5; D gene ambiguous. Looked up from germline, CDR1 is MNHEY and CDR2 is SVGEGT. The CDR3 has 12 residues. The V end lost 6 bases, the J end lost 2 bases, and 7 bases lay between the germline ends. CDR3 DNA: TGTGCCAGCAGCTCCCCTCAAGAGACCCAGTACTTC. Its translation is CASSSPQETQYF.

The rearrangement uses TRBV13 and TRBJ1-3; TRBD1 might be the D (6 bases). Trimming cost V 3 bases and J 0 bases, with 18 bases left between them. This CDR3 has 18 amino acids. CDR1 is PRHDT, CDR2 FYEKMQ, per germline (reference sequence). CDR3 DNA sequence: TGTGCCAGCAGCTTGCCTCGCGAAGGGGGAGTCTCTGGAAACACCATATATTTT. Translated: CASSLPREGGVSGNTIYF.

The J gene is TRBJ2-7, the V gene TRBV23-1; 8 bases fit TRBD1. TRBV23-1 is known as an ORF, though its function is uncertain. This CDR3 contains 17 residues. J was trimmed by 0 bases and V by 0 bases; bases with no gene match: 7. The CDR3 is CASSQSPAGGLSYEQYF. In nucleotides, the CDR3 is TGCGCCAGCAGTCAATCCCCTGCAGGGGGCCTCTCCTACGAGCAGTACTTC.

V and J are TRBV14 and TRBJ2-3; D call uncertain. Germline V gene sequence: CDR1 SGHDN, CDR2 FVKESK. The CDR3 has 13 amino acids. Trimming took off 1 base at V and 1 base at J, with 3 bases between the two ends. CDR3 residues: CASSQAGTDTQYF. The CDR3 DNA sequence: TGTGCCAGCAGCCAAGCCGGCACAGATACGCAGTATTTT. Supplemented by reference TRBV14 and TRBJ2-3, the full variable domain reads EAGVTQFPSHSVIEKGQTVTLRCDPISGHDNLYWYRRVMGKEIKFLLHFVKESKQDESGMPNNRFLAERTGGTYSTLKVQPAELEDSGVYFCASSQAGTDTQYFGPGTRLTVL.

The chain's CDR3 is CASSYQLGTANTEAFF. The CDR3 nucleotides read TGTGCCAGCAGTTACCAGCTAGGGACAGCGAACACTGAAGCTTTCTTT. This chain uses TRBV6-5 with TRBJ1-1, with TRBD1 matching 7 bases. Germline CDR1 is MNHEY and CDR2 is SVGAGI. This CDR3 is built from 16 residues. V gave up 2 bases and J gave up 1 base; unmatched junction bases: 7.

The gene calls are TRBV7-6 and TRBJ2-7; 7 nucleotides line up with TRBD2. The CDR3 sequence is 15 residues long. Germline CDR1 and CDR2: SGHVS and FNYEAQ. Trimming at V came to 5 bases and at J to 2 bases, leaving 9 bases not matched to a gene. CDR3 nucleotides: TGTGCCAGCAGCGTGCGACTAGCCGAGACCTACGAGCAGTACTTC. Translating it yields CASSVRLAETYEQYF.

The DNA of the CDR3 is TGTGCCAGTAGTAAGACAGGGGGATCTGGAAACACCATATATTTT. Translated, it gives CASSKTGGSGNTIYF. V gene TRBV19 combines with J gene TRBJ1-3; 9 bases line up with TRBD1. The CDR3 loop spans 15 amino acids. Germline CDR1 is LNHDA and CDR2 is SQIVND (reference sequence). V lost 4 bases and J lost 1; bases outside the gene matches: 2. The variable domain in full, with the rest retrieved from reference TRBV19 and TRBJ1-3, is DGGITQSPKYLFRKEGQNVTLSCEQNLNHDAMYWYRQDPGQGLRLIYYSQIVNDFQKGDIAEGYSVSREKKESFPLTVTSAQKNPTAFYLCASSKTGGSGNTIYFGEGSWLTVV.

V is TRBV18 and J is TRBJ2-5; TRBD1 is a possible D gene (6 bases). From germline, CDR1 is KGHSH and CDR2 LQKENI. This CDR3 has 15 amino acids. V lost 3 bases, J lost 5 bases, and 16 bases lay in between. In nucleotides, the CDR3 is TGTGCCAGCTCACCTCCAGGGGCCCCAGGGGAGACCCAGTACTTC. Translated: CASSPPGAPGETQYF.

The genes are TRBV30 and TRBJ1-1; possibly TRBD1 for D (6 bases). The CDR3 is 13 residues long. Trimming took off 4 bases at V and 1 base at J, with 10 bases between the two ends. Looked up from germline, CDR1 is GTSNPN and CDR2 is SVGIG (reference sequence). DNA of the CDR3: TGTGCCTGGAACGGACAGCAGAACACTGAAGCTTTCTTT. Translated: CAWNGQQNTEAFF.

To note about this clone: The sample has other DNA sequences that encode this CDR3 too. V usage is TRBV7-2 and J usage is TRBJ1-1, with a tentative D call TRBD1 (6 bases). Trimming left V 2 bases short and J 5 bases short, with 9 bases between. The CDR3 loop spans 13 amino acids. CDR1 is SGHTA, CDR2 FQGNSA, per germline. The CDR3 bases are TGTGCCAGCAGCTTATCGGACAGAACTGAAGCTTTCTTT. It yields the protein CASSLSDRTEAFF.

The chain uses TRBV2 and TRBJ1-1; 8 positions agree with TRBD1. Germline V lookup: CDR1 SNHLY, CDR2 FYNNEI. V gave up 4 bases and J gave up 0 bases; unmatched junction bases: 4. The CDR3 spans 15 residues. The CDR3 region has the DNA TGTGCCAGCAGTGGGGGACAGGTCGTGAACACTGAAGCTTTCTTT. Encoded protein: CASSGGQVVNTEAFF.

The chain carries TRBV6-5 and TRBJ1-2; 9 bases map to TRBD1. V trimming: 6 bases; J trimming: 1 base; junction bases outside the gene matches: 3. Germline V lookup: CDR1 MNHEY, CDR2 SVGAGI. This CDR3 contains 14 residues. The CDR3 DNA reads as TGTGCCAGCAGGGACAGGGGAGGTAACTATGGCTACACCTTC. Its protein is CASRDRGGNYGYTF.

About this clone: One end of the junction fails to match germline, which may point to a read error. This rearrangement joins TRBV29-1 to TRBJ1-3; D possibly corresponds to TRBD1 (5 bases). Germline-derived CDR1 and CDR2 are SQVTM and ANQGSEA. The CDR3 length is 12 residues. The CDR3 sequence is CSVQDRGNTIYF. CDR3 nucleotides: TGCAGCGTTCAAGACAGAGGAAACACCATATATTTT.

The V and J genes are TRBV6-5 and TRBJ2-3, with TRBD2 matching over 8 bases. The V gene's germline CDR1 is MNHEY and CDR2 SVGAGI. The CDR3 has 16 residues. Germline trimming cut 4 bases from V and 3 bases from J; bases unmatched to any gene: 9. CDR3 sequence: CASSFLAGPITDTQYF. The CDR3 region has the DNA TGTGCCAGCAGTTTCTTAGCGGGGCCAATTACAGATACGCAGTATTTT.

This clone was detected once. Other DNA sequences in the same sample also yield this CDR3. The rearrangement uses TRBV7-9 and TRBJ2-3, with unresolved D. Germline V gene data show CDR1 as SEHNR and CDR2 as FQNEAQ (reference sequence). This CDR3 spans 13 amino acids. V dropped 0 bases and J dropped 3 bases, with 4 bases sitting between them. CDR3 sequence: CASSLARTDTQYF. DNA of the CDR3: TGTGCCAGCAGCTTAGCGCGGACAGATACGCAGTATTTT.